The clone carrying this TCR beta chain was counted a few times. This entry comes from a study of human T cells and chemical hapten exposure. Study as a whole: Yields of TCR per sample differed, chiefly owing to small differences in pooled library volume.

The CDR3 totals 14 residues. V was cut by 8 bases and J by 4 bases, with 15 bases left in between. Documented time point: healthy volunteer bleed at 6 weeks. Unfractionated whole blood was the source of the extracted total RNA. Individual cDNA molecules had unique molecular identifiers attached to them by the library. Per the authors' pipeline: Individual samples carried between about 23,224 and 750,000 TCRs, with roughly 95,000 as the median. One entry per CDR3 protein, called by TCRdb with MiXCR from the RACE reads. V and J calls and clone size were set by TCRdb, not the authors. In the table there are approximately 81,000 distinct CDR3 sequences, over 8.5% of which are singletons.

The rearrangement links TRBV12-3 or TRBV12-4 to TRBJ1-5; D remains ambiguous. Sequenced: whole blood. This receptor was identified in a male donor in good health. Some clones in this sample may be carry-over from other donors' samples. In DNA form, the CDR3 reads TGTGCCAGCTCGTGGGAGGGCCGGAATCAGCCCCAGCATTTT. This translates into CASSWEGRNQPQHF.